This TCR beta chain was retrieved from a study of Ad26.COV2.S vaccination and SARS-CoV-2 variants. About the study: Donor got 5x10^10 or 1x10^11 viral particles of Ad26.COV2.S.

Profiled with immunoSEQ multiplex PCR; TCRdb holds only in-frame clones, not every one. There are some 340,000 clones in the sample; around 81% occur only once, and around 2% lies in the top ten. On this clone: No antigen is known for it.

The CDR3 extends over 15 amino acids. Germline loops: CDR1 SGHNT, CDR2 YYREEE (reference sequence). V shed 4 bases, J shed 5 bases, and the junction held 10 bases outside the gene matches. Specified treatment: some 20 received Ad26.COV2.S at low or high dose, single or two shots; about five received placebo; per-sample allocation not given. The samples date from day 63 after the first vaccine or placebo injection. The donor's status was that of an adult aged 18-55 years in Boston. Study-level findings and limits: A substantial breadth of spike-specific CD8+ and CD4+ T cell responses after vaccination has been reported. Analytic work on TCR breadth and depth might have understated the full extent of total T cell responses.

The source material was peripheral blood, sampled in a trial of Ad26.COV2.S vaccine versus placebo. The J gene is TRBJ1-1, the V gene TRBV5-4; 8 bases map to TRBD1. The receptor was derived from a person between 18 and 59 years old who received the Ad26.COV2.S COVID-19 vaccine or a placebo. The CDR3 bases are TGTGCCAGCAGCCCTCTTGGACAGGGATGGACTGAAGCTTTCTTT. This translates into CASSPLGQGWTEAFF.